The T cell receptor (beta chain) described here comes from a study of T cell repertoires in cytomegalovirus infection. A single record per CDR3 protein comes from TCRdb applying MiXCR to the reads. The table includes around 500,000 distinct CDR3 sequences, more than 40% detected once. Germline lookup yields CDR1 SGHTA and CDR2 FQGNSA. The CDR3 extends over 14 amino acids. Trimming took off 2 bases at V and 2 bases at J, with 9 bases between the two ends. This clonotype was seen more than once but under ten times. The antigen is undetermined. Sequences were derived from cultured PBMCs, sampled from culture after CMV antigen stimulation. The chain has TRBV7-2 and TRBJ2-5, with D perhaps TRBD2 (5 bases). The TCR originated in a human donor in good health (CMV status not recorded). Some clones in this sample may be carry-over from other donors' samples. DNA of the CDR3: TGTGCCAGCAGCTTAATGGGAGATCAAGAGACCCAGTACTTC. Amino acids: CASSLMGDQETQYF.